This TCR beta chain was documented in a study of shared clonotypes between healthy human individuals (dated by TCRdb to about 2020). As for the study more broadly: The cohort included three men and a couple of women between 18 and 49 years of age. For each donor, three plates each were used for CD4 naive and CD4 memory, two plates were used for CD8 naive, and one plate was used for CD8 memory. Different laboratories and diverse techniques were used to prepare libraries and sequence TCR repertoires, to increase sequencing depth and limit assay-specific biases. Each donor's leukapheresis produced roughly between roughly 0.85 and 10 billion PBMCs. To estimate repertoire size and how much clonotype sharing occurs between individuals, the study deeply sequenced the blood TCR repertoires of several healthy adults. Beyond this particular receptor, the publication reports: Pairwise subsampling indicated that sequencing depth was expected to affect the degree of clonotype sharing among donors. Naive subsets generally had larger estimated clonotype richness than memory subsets did. Incomplete sequencing was indicated by rarefaction of sorted-subset datasets, despite the large sequencing depth. Only blood was sampled, and tissue TCR repertoires likely differ from those in blood. Sharing across a few donors was observed for about 5% of naive CD4, over 3% of naive CD8, about 2.3% of memory CD4, and less than 0.45% of memory CD8 clonotypes. Compared with non-shared clonotypes, clonotypes shared by all four sorted-subset donors had higher generation probabilities. The small number of donors limited the genetic and exposure-history diversity represented.

A note on this clone: The target of this receptor is not known. One base away there is no much larger clone; base qualities are not given.

Using the deep immunoSEQ assay, multiplex PCR amplified TCR CDR3 regions from genomic DNA. For each cell subset, the extracted genomic DNA was distributed evenly across all wells of several immunoSEQ 96-well plates, and each plate served as one replicate. For sorted subsets, around 0.2 ug genomic DNA, equal to 25,000 to 35,000 T cell genomes, was loaded into each replicate PCR. Purified libraries were measured with a Qubit 3.0 fluorometer, size-checked on a Bioanalyzer 2100, and measured again with the KAPA Library Quantification kit. Every immunoSEQ 96-well plate was sequenced on a separate single-read 150-cycle Illumina NextSeq 550 flow cell. The original pipeline was this. Because the immunoSEQ output held only junctional sequences and lacked quality scores, the filtering could not match the filtering applied to full-length reads. Sequences were annotated with PyIR, a Python wrapper for IgBLAST v1.9, using IMGT germline references to assign V/J genes and CDR3. Reads were removed for weak V/J assignments (E-value above 1e-6), missing CDR3, stop codons, out-of-frame junctions, or ambiguous translated residues. A V3J clonotype was defined by an identical inferred V gene, J gene, and CDR3 amino acid sequence. Percentage overlap between repertoires was calculated by dividing the number of shared unique clonotypes by the size of the smaller repertoire. Repertoire richness was assessed with RTK rarefaction, the Chao1 estimator, and Recon v2.1 estimates of unobserved clonotypes. OLGA was used to compute generation probabilities for all TCRbeta clonotypes that the gDNA method yielded from a few donors. TCRdb's version of the immuneACCESS table is confined to in-frame rearrangements and falls short of the full clone set. An unresolved V gene accounts for under half of the shortfall where checked; the remainder is of unknown origin. Clone size and V and J calls were adopted from that table, with D and trimming inferred from the DNA. The sample table shows approximately 320,000 clones, and approximately 79% are seen once. About 9.3% of the sample comes from the top ten.

CDR1 and CDR2, looked up from the germline V gene, are SGHDT and YYEEEE. Trimming takes 5 bases off V and 2 bases off J; junction bases not matched to a gene: 10. The CDR3 starts with the cysteine, ends with the phenylalanine, and has 15 residues. Only CDR3 DNA remains: 45 bases, in frame from the first base. Donors were healthy HIV-negative adults with no recently reported acute infections or vaccinations. All donors were Caucasian adults living in Nashville, Tennessee, USA. CD4+ T cells were enriched through magnetic negative selection, after which naive cells were positively selected on CD45RA and the remaining negative fraction served as the memory subset. Blood was collected by leukapheresis, and PBMCs were isolated by Ficoll-Histopaque density gradient centrifugation and then cryopreserved in liquid nitrogen vapor phase. Analytical flow cytometry was used to check the purity and quantity of each magnetically sorted T cell population. Genomic DNA was isolated from every sorted fraction and measured by UV absorbance on a Nanodrop 2000c.

This TCR derives from a man aged 30-40 years in good health. This sequence uses TRBV5-6 and TRBJ2-7; the junction holds 7 bases that match TRBD2. The sequenced sample consisted of memory CD4+ T cells sorted from blood. In the paper's terms, the cell subset or site label means: CD45RA-negative fraction. The nucleotide sequence reads as follows: TGTGCCAGCAGTGCACTAGCGTTGCACACCTACGAGCAGTACTTC. Its protein is CASSALALHTYEQYF. The entire variable domain, with the stretches around the CDR3 drawn from the reference TRBV5-6 and TRBJ2-7 proteins, is DAGVTQSPTHLIKTRGQQVTLRCSPKSGHDTVSWYQQALGQGPQFIFQYYEEEERQRGNFPDRFSGHQFPNYSSELNVNALLLGDSALYLCASSALALHTYEQYFGPGTRLTVT.